A selection of T cell receptor beta chains follows, all from one sample in a study of blood T cell repertoires in COVID-19. Libraries were prepared by immunoSEQ multiplex PCR; TCRdb keeps only in-frame clonotypes and omits some of them. The table records around 270,000 clones, 80% to 90% of them present only once. Sequenced: peripheral blood. Receptors were obtained from a man aged 25 to 40 with acute or convalescent COVID-19. The CDR3 runs from the conserved cysteine through the conserved F or W. Each record gives: D gene, J gene, V gene, CDR3 protein, CDR3 DNA. The D gene is left open where the match is weak.

-	TRBJ2-5	TRBV11-2	CASRRGGGKGQETQYF	TGTGCCTCTAGGAGGGGCGGGGGCAAGGGCCAAGAGACCCAGTACTTC
-	TRBJ1-5	TRBV6-5	CASSYSLGGQPQHF	TGTGCCAGCAGTTACTCCCTGGGGGGTCAGCCCCAGCATTTT
TRBD1	TRBJ1-2	TRBV18	CASSLRDRDGYTF	TGTGCCAGCTCTCTCCGGGACAGGGATGGCTACACCTTC
-	TRBJ2-1	TRBV7-3	CASSVGISEGQFF	TGTGCCAGCTCCGTTGGGATATCAGAGGGGCAGTTCTTC
-	TRBJ2-5	TRBV6-1	CASSDRRVGRTETQYF	TGTGCCAGCAGTGATCGCCGTGTAGGGAGAACGGAGACCCAGTACTTC
-	TRBJ2-1	TRBV7-9	CASTGYRESYNEQFF	TGTGCCAGCACGGGGTACCGGGAGTCCTACAATGAGCAGTTCTTC
-	TRBJ1-1	TRBV19	CASSDLQGPRKRF	TGTGCCAGTAGTGACCTCCAAGGACCCCGTAAGCGGTTT
-	TRBJ2-7	TRBV28	CASGRMVGYEQYF	TGTGCCAGCGGGAGAATGGTGGGCTACGAGCAGTACTTC
-	TRBJ2-1	TRBV27	CASSLDRTTYNEQFF	TGTGCCAGCAGTTTAGACAGGACCACCTACAATGAGCAGTTCTTC
-	TRBJ1-2	TRBV28	CASSLQHPGYTF	TGTGCCAGCAGTTTACAACATCCGGGCTACACCTTC
-	TRBJ2-1	TRBV9	CASSEIQGTGRNEQFF	TGTGCCAGCAGCGAGATACAGGGGACGGGGAGGAATGAGCAGTTCTTC